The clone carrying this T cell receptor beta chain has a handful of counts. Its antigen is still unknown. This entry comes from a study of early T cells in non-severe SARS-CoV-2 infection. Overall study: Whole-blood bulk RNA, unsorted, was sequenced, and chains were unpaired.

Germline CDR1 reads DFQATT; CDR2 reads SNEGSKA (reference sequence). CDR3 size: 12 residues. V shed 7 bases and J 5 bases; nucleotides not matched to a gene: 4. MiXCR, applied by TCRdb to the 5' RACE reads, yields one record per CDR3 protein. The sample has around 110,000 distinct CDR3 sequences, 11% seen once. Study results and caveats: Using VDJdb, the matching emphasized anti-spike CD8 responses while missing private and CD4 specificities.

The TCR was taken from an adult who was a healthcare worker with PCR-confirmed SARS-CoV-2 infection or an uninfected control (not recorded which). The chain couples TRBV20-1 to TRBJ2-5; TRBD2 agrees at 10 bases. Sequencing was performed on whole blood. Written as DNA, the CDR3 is TGCAGTGGGGCTAGCGGGGGTGAGACCCAGTACTTC. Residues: CSGASGGETQYF.